These 26 T cell receptor beta chains share one sample of origin, sequenced in a study of cytomegalovirus exposure and HLA in healthy donors. A multiplex PCR was run with 60 Vbeta primers and 13 Jbeta primers. Clones were read by immunoSEQ multiplex PCR, and TCRdb kept only the in-frame ones, dropping some. The data contain around 200,000 clones, around 83% of them singletons. The sequenced sample consisted of PBMCs. These receptors were collected from a man aged 50-59 years in good health and CMV-seronegative.

V and J are TRBV7-3 and TRBJ2-3; 8 bases line up with TRBD2. The V gene's germline CDR1 is SGHTA and CDR2 FQGTGA. This CDR3 contains 16 residues. J lost 4 bases, V lost 5 bases, and 11 bases had no gene match. The CDR3: CASSHSGDTWADTQYF. The CDR3 DNA is TGTGCCAGCAGCCATAGCGGGGACACTTGGGCAGATACGCAGTATTTT. The full variable domain, with the rest looked up from reference TRBV7-3 and TRBJ2-3, is GAGVSQTPSNKVTEKGKYVELRCDPISGHTALYWYRQSLGQGPEFLIYFQGTGAADDSGLPNDRFFAVRPEGSVSTLKIQRTERGDSAVYLCASSHSGDTWADTQYFGPGTRLTVL.

The rearrangement links TRBV27 to TRBJ1-2, with 9 bases that match TRBD1. The germline V gene has CDR1 MNHEY and CDR2 SMNVEV (reference sequence). The CDR3 is made up of 14 amino acids. The J segment lost 9 bases and the V segment lost 0 bases, leaving 5 bases of the junction unmatched. In DNA form, the CDR3 reads TGTGCCAGCAGTTTATCAGGGACAGGGTTGAGCTACACCTTC. Translated, it gives CASSLSGTGLSYTF.

Note on this clone: A junction boundary mismatches the germline segment, possibly from a read error. The V and J genes are TRBV7-9 and TRBJ2-2; 10 nucleotides line up with TRBD2. Germline-derived CDR1 and CDR2 are SEHNR and FQNEAQ (reference sequence). This CDR3 has 15 amino acids. CDR3 sequence (DNA): TGTTCCAGCAGTTTACTAGCGGGAAACACCGGGGAGCTGTTTTTT. It is translated as CSSSLLAGNTGELFF.

This chain links TRBV5-1 with TRBJ2-7; 9 bases agree with TRBD1. Germline V gene sequence: CDR1 SGHRS, CDR2 YFSETQ. The CDR3 length is 14 residues. The J segment lost 3 bases and the V segment lost 6 bases, leaving 7 bases of the junction unmatched. The CDR3 is CASTRQGGSYEQYF. Written as DNA, the CDR3 is TGCGCCAGCACCCGACAGGGGGGGAGCTACGAGCAGTACTTC.

The genes are TRBV30 and TRBJ2-1; the match to TRBD2 covers 7 bases. The CDR3 is 12 residues long. CDR1 and CDR2 from the germline V gene are GTSNPN and SVGIG (reference sequence). V lost 4 bases, J lost 12 bases, and 9 bases stayed unmatched. The DNA of the CDR3 is TGTGCCTGGACCCCTGGGCCGGGGGGGCAGTTCTTC. As protein: CAWTPGPGGQFF.

J is TRBJ2-7 and V is TRBV10-3; D is ambiguous. Germline loops: CDR1 ENHRY, CDR2 SYGVKD. This CDR3 is 12 amino acids long. Trimming removed 10 bases from V and 2 bases from J, with 12 bases in between. In DNA, the CDR3 is TGTGCCACATCCCCCAGTGCCTACGAGCAGTACTTC. This encodes CATSPSAYEQYF.

This chain links TRBV11-1 with TRBJ2-1; D remains unclear. The CDR3 sequence is 14 residues long. V was shortened by 4 bases and J by 4 bases, with 11 bases between the two germline ends. Germline V lookup: CDR1 SGHAT, CDR2 FQDESV (reference sequence). CDR3 sequence: CASSSSSSYNEQFF. The CDR3 region has the DNA TGTGCCAGCAGCTCTTCCTCCTCTTACAATGAGCAGTTCTTC.

The genes are TRBV18 and TRBJ2-1; D might be TRBD2 (7 bases). Trimming left V 0 bases short and J 0 bases short, with 21 bases between. Germline lookup yields CDR1 KGHSH and CDR2 LQKENI. The CDR3 spans 20 residues. The CDR3 sequence is CASSPPSRGGEGASYNEQFF. CDR3 bases: TGTGCCAGCTCACCACCAAGCAGGGGTGGGGAGGGCGCCTCCTACAATGAGCAGTTCTTC.

The chain has TRBV18 and TRBJ1-6; D is undetermined. This CDR3 spans 15 amino acids. V was shortened by 3 bases and J by 8 bases, with 14 bases between the two germline ends. The germline CDR1 and CDR2 sequences are KGHSH and LQKENI. The CDR3 bases are TGTGCCAGCTCACCGCGGGCGCCCCCTGATTCACCCCTCCACTTT. Translating gives CASSPRAPPDSPLHF.

The CDR3 region has the DNA TGCGCCAGCAGCCCGGGACTAGCGGGAGCAGGCACAGATACGCAGTATTTT. Protein product: CASSPGLAGAGTDTQYF. V gene TRBV5-1 combines with J gene TRBJ2-3; TRBD2 matches 14 bases. The V gene end was trimmed by 4 bases and the J gene end by 1 base; junction bases not matched to a gene: 5. Germline CDR1 reads SGHRS; CDR2 reads YFSETQ. This CDR3 region has 17 residues.

V is TRBV11-2 and J is TRBJ1-6, with D possibly TRBD1 on 6 matching bases. Trimming removed 5 bases from V and 10 bases from J, with 9 bases in between. CDR1 and CDR2 (germline): SGHAT, FQNNGV. The CDR3 totals 12 residues. This chain's CDR3 is CASSQGYSPLHF. As DNA, the CDR3 is TGTGCCAGCAGCCAGGGGTACTCACCCCTCCACTTT.

The chain carries TRBV10-3 and TRBJ2-1; TRBD2 aligns across 7 bases. Trimming removed 5 bases from V and 0 bases from J; junction bases left unmatched: 1. Germline CDR1 and CDR2: ENHRY and SYGVKD. The CDR3 has 14 amino acids. The CDR3 DNA follows: TGTGCCATCAGTCTAGCGGTCTCCTACAATGAGCAGTTCTTC. As protein: CAISLAVSYNEQFF.

J is TRBJ2-5 and V is TRBV10-3; TRBD2 might be the D (5 bases). This CDR3 is 17 amino acids long. V lost 6 bases to trimming and J lost 4 bases, with 24 bases between them. Germline V gene data show CDR1 as ENHRY and CDR2 as SYGVKD. The chain's CDR3 is CAISSKLDPGSIETQYF. In DNA form, the CDR3 reads TGTGCCATCAGCTCCAAACTCGACCCGGGGAGTATAGAGACCCAGTACTTC.

The chain carries TRBV19 and TRBJ2-1, with 7 bases that match TRBD1. J lost 6 bases, V lost 7 bases, and 9 bases had no gene match. This CDR3 has 14 residues. Germline loops: CDR1 LNHDA, CDR2 SQIVND (reference sequence). The CDR3 protein is CASKVGQVFNEQFF. CDR3 bases: TGTGCCAGTAAAGTAGGACAGGTCTTCAATGAGCAGTTCTTC.

The V gene is TRBV10-3, the J gene TRBJ1-2; 7 positions match TRBD1. J was trimmed by 2 bases and V by 4 bases; bases with no gene match: 10. Germline CDR1 is ENHRY and CDR2 is SYGVKD. The CDR3 contains 16 residues. The CDR3 region is CAISAAGGTANYGYTF. The CDR3 DNA sequence: TGTGCCATCAGTGCAGCAGGGGGGACAGCAAACTATGGCTACACCTTC.

This clone was detected only a few times. The chain joins TRBV29-1 to TRBJ2-1; TRBD2 matches at 11 bases. Germline CDR1 is SQVTM and CDR2 is ANQGSEA. V was pared by 4 bases and J by 9 bases, with 5 bases of the junction left unmatched. This CDR3 spans 13 amino acids. In DNA, the CDR3 is TGCAGCGTTGCTCTAGCGGGAGGAAGTGAGCAGTTCTTC. Protein: CSVALAGGSEQFF.

This clone was recorded only once. The chain uses TRBV30 and TRBJ1-4; D may be TRBD1 (6 bases). This CDR3 contains 13 residues. The ends were cut back, 5 bases at V and 9 bases at J, with 16 bases in the middle. Germline values: CDR1 GTSNPN, CDR2 SVGIG (reference sequence). CDR3 in DNA: TGTGCCTGGGAGGGGGGGTTAGGTAAAAAACTGTTTTTT. Its protein is CAWEGGLGKKLFF.

The chain links TRBV30 to TRBJ1-1; 8 positions agree with TRBD1. In germline, CDR1 is GTSNPN, CDR2 SVGIG (reference sequence). The CDR3 has 13 residues. J lost 6 bases, V lost 0 bases, and 3 bases had no gene match. The CDR3 is CAWSVGQGAEAFF. DNA for the CDR3: TGTGCCTGGAGTGTAGGACAGGGCGCTGAAGCTTTCTTT.

This clone appeared a single time. This chain uses TRBV11-2 with TRBJ2-1; TRBD1 aligns across 9 bases. Trimming took 4 bases from V and 0 from J; bases not matched to a gene: 4. The CDR3 has 16 residues. CDR1 and CDR2 (germline): SGHAT, FQNNGV. As DNA, the CDR3 is TGTGCCAGCAGCTCACAGGGGGCGAGCTCCTACAATGAGCAGTTCTTC. Protein product: CASSSQGASSYNEQFF.

CDR3 coding DNA: TGTGCCAGCCAGCCCAGGGAACAGCACGAGCAGTACTTC. This translates into CASQPREQHEQYF. This chain connects TRBV18 to TRBJ2-7; tentative D call: TRBD1 (5 bases). This CDR3 spans 13 amino acids. The V and J ends lost 8 bases and 5 bases respectively, with 16 bases between them. Germline V gene sequence: CDR1 KGHSH, CDR2 LQKENI.

The J gene is TRBJ1-6, the V gene TRBV5-1; D may be TRBD1 (5 bases). Trimming took 0 bases from V and 11 from J, leaving 12 bases between them. This CDR3 has 14 residues. CDR1 and CDR2 (germline): SGHRS, YFSETQ. The DNA for the CDR3 is TGCGCCAGCAGCTTGGAGGCAGGGAACACACCCCTCCACTTT. Its protein is CASSLEAGNTPLHF. Complete variable domain (other parts from reference TRBV5-1 and TRBJ1-6): KAGVTQTPRYLIKTRGQQVTLSCSPISGHRSVSWYQQTPGQGLQFLFEYFSETQRNKGNFPGRFSGRQFSNSRSEMNVSTLELGDSALYLCASSLEAGNTPLHFGNGTRLTVT.

This chain connects TRBV28 to TRBJ1-5, with a weak D call TRBD1 (5 bases). Germline lookup yields CDR1 MDHEN and CDR2 SYDVKM. Trimming removed 3 bases at V and 0 bases at J, with 15 bases between. The CDR3 totals 17 residues. The CDR3 DNA reads as TGTGCCAGCAGTTTGCTCACCATGACAGTTAGCAATCAGCCCCAGCATTTT. Translation gives CASSLLTMTVSNQPQHF.

This rearrangement joins TRBV27 to TRBJ1-1, with D tentatively TRBD1 (6 bases). The CDR3 sequence is 14 residues long. Looked up from germline, CDR1 is MNHEY and CDR2 is SMNVEV (reference sequence). V dropped 3 bases and J dropped 6 bases, with 14 bases sitting between them. The DNA of the CDR3 is TGTGCCAGCAGTTTCCCAGACAGGCCAGCTGAAGCTTTCTTT. This encodes CASSFPDRPAEAFF.

This chain connects TRBV5-1 to TRBJ1-5; D might be TRBD1 (6 bases). From germline, CDR1 is SGHRS and CDR2 YFSETQ. The CDR3 runs 16 residues. The ends were cut back, 4 bases at V and 2 bases at J, with 16 bases in the middle. CDR3 sequence reads: CASSVAPGGGNQPQHF. CDR3 in DNA: TGCGCCAGCAGCGTGGCCCCGGGGGGCGGCAATCAGCCCCAGCATTTT.

The rearrangement uses TRBV28 and TRBJ2-1; 11 bases agree with TRBD1. Germline CDR1 is MDHEN and CDR2 is SYDVKM. The V gene end was trimmed by 3 bases and the J gene end by 3 bases; junction bases not matched to a gene: 7. The CDR3 totals 17 residues. The CDR3 nucleotides are TGTGCCAGCAGTTTCCCCCCGGACAGGGGGCGCTACAATGAGCAGTTCTTC. Translated, it gives CASSFPPDRGRYNEQFF.

The V and J genes are TRBV5-1 and TRBJ2-5; 7 bases agree with TRBD1. Judging by the DNA end, TRBJ2-7 fits better; the J call may be wrong. Germline V CDR1 and CDR2: SGHRS, YFSETQ. The CDR3 consists of 15 residues. In DNA form, the CDR3 reads TGCGCCAGCAGCTTGGGACAGGGTATGCCCCACGAGCAGTACTTC. Translating gives CASSLGQGMPHEQYF.